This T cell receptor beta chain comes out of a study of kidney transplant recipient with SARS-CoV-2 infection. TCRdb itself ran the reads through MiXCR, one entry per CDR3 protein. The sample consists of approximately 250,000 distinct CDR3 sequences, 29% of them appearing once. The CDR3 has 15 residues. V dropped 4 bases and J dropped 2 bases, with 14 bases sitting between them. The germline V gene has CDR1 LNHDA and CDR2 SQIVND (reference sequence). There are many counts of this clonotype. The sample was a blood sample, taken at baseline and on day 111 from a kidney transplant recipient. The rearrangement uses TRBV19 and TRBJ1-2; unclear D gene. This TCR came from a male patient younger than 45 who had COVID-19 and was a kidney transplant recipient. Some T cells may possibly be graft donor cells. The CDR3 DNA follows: TGTGCCAGTAGTACCTTGGCCCGAACGAACTATGGCTACACCTTC. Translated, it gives CASSTLARTNYGYTF. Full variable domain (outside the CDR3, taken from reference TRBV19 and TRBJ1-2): DGGITQSPKYLFRKEGQNVTLSCEQNLNHDAMYWYRQDPGQGLRLIYYSQIVNDFQKGDIAEGYSVSREKKESFPLTVTSAQKNPTAFYLCASSTLARTNYGYTFGSGTRLTVV.